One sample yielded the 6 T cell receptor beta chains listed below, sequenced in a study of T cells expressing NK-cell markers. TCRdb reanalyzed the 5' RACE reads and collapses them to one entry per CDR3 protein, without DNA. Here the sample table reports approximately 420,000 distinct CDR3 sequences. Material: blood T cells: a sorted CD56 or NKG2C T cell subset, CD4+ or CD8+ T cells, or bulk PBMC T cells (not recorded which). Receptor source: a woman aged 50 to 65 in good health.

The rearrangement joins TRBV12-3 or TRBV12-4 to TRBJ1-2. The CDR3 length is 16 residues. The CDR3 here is CASSLRMASPIVGYTF.

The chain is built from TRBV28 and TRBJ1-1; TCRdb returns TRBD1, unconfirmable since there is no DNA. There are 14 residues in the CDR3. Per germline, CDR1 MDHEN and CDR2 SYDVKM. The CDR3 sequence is CASSPLGGRTEAFF.

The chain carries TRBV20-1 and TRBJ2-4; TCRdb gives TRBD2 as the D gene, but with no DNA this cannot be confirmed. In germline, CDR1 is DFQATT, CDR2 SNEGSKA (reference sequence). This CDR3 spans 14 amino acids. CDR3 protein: CSARPGTAEDIQYF.

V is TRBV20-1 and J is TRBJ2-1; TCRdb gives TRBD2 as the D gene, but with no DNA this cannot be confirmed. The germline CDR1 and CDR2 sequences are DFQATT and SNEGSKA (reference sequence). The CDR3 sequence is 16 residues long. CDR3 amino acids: CSARDPGLAGWYEQFF.

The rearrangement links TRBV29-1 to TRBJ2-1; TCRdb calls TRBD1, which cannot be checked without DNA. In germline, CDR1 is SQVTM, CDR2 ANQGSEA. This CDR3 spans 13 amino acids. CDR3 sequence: CSVAGAWGNEQFF.

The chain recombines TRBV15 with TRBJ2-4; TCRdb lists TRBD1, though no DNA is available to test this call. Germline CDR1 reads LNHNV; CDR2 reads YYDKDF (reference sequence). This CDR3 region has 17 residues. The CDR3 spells CATSQTHGTATKNIQYF.